The 30 T cell receptor beta chains reported below all come from one sample, sequenced in a study of blood T cell repertoires in COVID-19. The protocol was immunoSEQ multiplex PCR, while the TCRdb copy is restricted to in-frame clones and leaves out a portion. The data show 200,000 or so clones, around four fifths seen once. What was sequenced was peripheral blood. These receptors were obtained from a human donor in a cohort sampled during active COVID-19.

The rearrangement links TRBV5-6 to TRBJ1-1; D unclear. The germline CDR1 and CDR2 sequences are SGHDT and YYEEEE. CDR3 length: 14 residues. Trimming removed 0 bases at V and 3 bases at J, with 9 bases between. CDR3 bases: TGTGCCAGCAGCTTGGAGCGCCCAGACACTGAAGCTTTCTTT. The encoded protein is CASSLERPDTEAFF. Variable domain in full (rest from reference TRBV5-6 and TRBJ1-1): DAGVTQSPTHLIKTRGQQVTLRCSPKSGHDTVSWYQQALGQGPQFIFQYYEEEERQRGNFPDRFSGHQFPNYSSELNVNALLLGDSALYLCASSLERPDTEAFFGQGTRLTVV.

This chain connects TRBV10-2 to TRBJ1-2, with TRBD1 matching over 9 bases. The CDR3 totals 12 residues. CDR1 WSHSY and CDR2 SAAADI come from the germline V gene. V trimming: 8 bases; J trimming: 8 bases; junction bases outside the gene matches: 6. The CDR3 spells CASGDRDIGYTF. The CDR3 DNA sequence: TGCGCCAGCGGGGACAGGGACATAGGCTACACCTTC.

V usage is TRBV30 and J usage is TRBJ1-2; tentatively, D is TRBD1 (6 bases). This CDR3 region has 13 residues. V was shortened by 8 bases and J by 6 bases, with 19 bases between the two germline ends. Per the germline V gene, CDR1 is GTSNPN and CDR2 is SVGIG (reference sequence). CDR3 sequence reads: CAGGQGHEDGYTF. CDR3 nucleotide sequence: TGTGCCGGGGGCCAGGGGCATGAGGATGGCTACACCTTC.

The gene calls are TRBV28 and TRBJ2-2; 9 nucleotides line up with TRBD1. Germline V CDR1 and CDR2: MDHEN, SYDVKM. The ends lost 8 bases at V and 5 bases at J; junction bases unmatched: 9. The CDR3 is 15 residues long. The DNA for the CDR3 is TGTGCCAGCGCCCCTGTAGGGACAGGGACCGGGGAGCTGTTTTTT. Residues: CASAPVGTGTGELFF.

V gene TRBV27 combines with J gene TRBJ2-3, with TRBD1 as a possible D gene (5 bases). Germline-derived CDR1 and CDR2 are MNHEY and SMNVEV (reference sequence). Trimming left V 3 bases short and J 0 bases short, with 7 bases between. This CDR3 spans 14 amino acids. CDR3 coding DNA: TGTGCCAGCAGTTTTCGACAGAGCACAGATACGCAGTATTTT. It encodes CASSFRQSTDTQYF.

This clone was seen just once. The chain links TRBV3-1 (or the pseudogene TRBV3-2) to TRBJ2-6; no reliable D call. This CDR3 has 16 residues. CDR1 and CDR2 (germline): LGHDT, YNNKEL (reference sequence). Trimming removed 0 bases at V and 0 bases at J, with 6 bases between. The CDR3 is CASSQERVSGANVLTF. Written as DNA, the CDR3 is TGTGCCAGCAGCCAAGAACGGGTCTCTGGGGCCAACGTCCTGACTTTC.

CDR3 DNA sequence: TGTGCCAGCAGAATACAGGGACGTAATGAAAAACTGTTTTTT. It translates to CASRIQGRNEKLFF. V is TRBV28 and J is TRBJ1-4, with a possible D match to TRBD1 (6 bases). The germline gives CDR1 MDHEN, CDR2 SYDVKM. V was pared by 6 bases and J by 4 bases, with 12 bases between. CDR3 size: 14 residues.

The chain employs TRBV4-2 and TRBJ1-2; weak D call: TRBD1 (6 bases). The germline gives CDR1 LGHNA, CDR2 YNFKEQ. Trimming stripped 0 bases from V and 6 bases from J, with 17 bases between. The CDR3 extends over 16 amino acids. The CDR3 DNA follows: TGTGCCAGCAGCCAAGATCTCTCCAGGGGCCATGATGGCTACACCTTC. Its protein product is CASSQDLSRGHDGYTF.

V gene TRBV6-5 combines with J gene TRBJ1-5, with D possibly TRBD1 on 5 matching bases. The CDR3 sequence is 14 residues long. The germline gives CDR1 MNHEY, CDR2 SVGAGI. V dropped 2 bases and J dropped 5 bases, with 10 bases sitting between them. CDR3: CASSYHGRDQPQHF. CDR3 DNA sequence: TGTGCCAGCAGTTACCACGGCAGGGATCAGCCCCAGCATTTT.

The V call is TRBV5-1, the J call TRBJ1-4; D is possibly TRBD1 (5 bases). The CDR3 runs to 13 residues. V shed 3 bases and J shed 4 bases, with 7 bases lying between them. Germline V gene sequence: CDR1 SGHRS, CDR2 YFSETQ. CDR3 sequence: CASSSRVNEKLFF. CDR3 sequence (DNA): TGCGCCAGCAGCTCCAGGGTTAATGAAAAACTGTTTTTT. Based on the CDR3 plus reference TRBV5-1 and TRBJ1-4, the full variable domain is KAGVTQTPRYLIKTRGQQVTLSCSPISGHRSVSWYQQTPGQGLQFLFEYFSETQRNKGNFPGRFSGRQFSNSRSEMNVSTLELGDSALYLCASSSRVNEKLFFGSGTQLSVL.

The sample holds one count of this clone. The V call is TRBV5-1, the J call TRBJ2-1, with 8 nucleotides matching TRBD1. The V gene's germline CDR1 is SGHRS and CDR2 YFSETQ. The CDR3 contains 14 residues. With V trimmed by 3 bases and J by 8 bases, 7 bases remained unmatched. As DNA, the CDR3 is TGCGCCAGCAGCTCGGGACAGGTAAAACATGAGCAGTTCTTC. This gives the protein CASSSGQVKHEQFF. The full variable domain, with the rest looked up from reference TRBV5-1 and TRBJ2-1, is KAGVTQTPRYLIKTRGQQVTLSCSPISGHRSVSWYQQTPGQGLQFLFEYFSETQRNKGNFPGRFSGRQFSNSRSEMNVSTLELGDSALYLCASSSGQVKHEQFFGPGTRLTVL.

V and J are TRBV9 and TRBJ2-7; TRBD2 might be the D (6 bases). The V and J ends lost 3 bases and 6 bases respectively, with 19 bases between them. This CDR3 comprises 15 residues. CDR1 is SGDLS and CDR2 is YYNGEE in the germline V gene. The CDR3 is CASSEAPGGAPEQYF. The CDR3 DNA sequence: TGTGCCAGCAGCGAGGCTCCGGGCGGGGCGCCCGAGCAGTACTTC.

The gene calls are TRBV2 and TRBJ1-1; TRBD1 might be the D (5 bases). V lost 5 bases to trimming and J lost 1 base, with 11 bases between them. This CDR3 spans 14 amino acids. CDR1 SNHLY and CDR2 FYNNEI come from the germline V gene. The chain's CDR3 is CASSWTPANTEAFF. CDR3 coding DNA: TGTGCCAGCAGTTGGACACCTGCGAACACTGAAGCTTTCTTT.

The chain is built from TRBV3-1 (or the pseudogene TRBV3-2) and TRBJ2-7; no clear D gene. Germline V gene sequence: CDR1 LGHDT, CDR2 YNNKEL (reference sequence). The CDR3 length is 12 residues. V was pared by 3 bases and J by 4 bases, with 7 bases between. The CDR3 protein is CASSHLKYEQYF. In nucleotides, the CDR3 is TGTGCCAGCAGCCACCTAAAATACGAGCAGTACTTC.

In DNA form, the CDR3 reads TGTGCCAGCAGTCCAATCAGGGAGAACACTGAAGCTTTCTTT. Amino acids: CASSPIRENTEAFF. The chain combines TRBV6-5 with TRBJ1-1; D might be TRBD1 (5 bases). CDR1 MNHEY and CDR2 SVGAGI come from the germline V gene. The CDR3 is 14 amino acids. The V end was cut by 5 bases, the J end by 1 base, with 11 bases between.

The V gene is TRBV6-5, the J gene TRBJ1-1; a possible D gene is TRBD1 (6 bases). The CDR3 is 12 amino acids. Trimming stripped 2 bases from V and 7 bases from J, with 8 bases between. Germline loops: CDR1 MNHEY, CDR2 SVGAGI. CDR3 protein: CASSYGTSEAFF. The CDR3 DNA is TGTGCCAGCAGTTACGGGACAAGTGAAGCTTTCTTT.

The chain carries TRBV28 and TRBJ2-3; the match to TRBD1 covers 8 bases. V lost 4 bases, J lost 5 bases, and 14 bases stayed unmatched. CDR1 is MDHEN and CDR2 is SYDVKM in the germline V gene. CDR3 size: 17 residues. The CDR3 loop is CASSSRLTRGRGDTQYF. The CDR3 nucleotides are TGTGCCAGCAGTTCCCGATTGACCAGGGGGCGAGGAGATACGCAGTATTTT.

V gene TRBV5-1 combines with J gene TRBJ1-4, with 9 bases matching TRBD1. Germline assignment: CDR1 SGHRS and CDR2 YFSETQ. This CDR3 is built from 19 residues. J gave up 7 bases and V 0 bases, and 16 bases lay outside the gene matches. CDR3 coding DNA: TGCGCCAGCAGCTTGGGGTCCGGGACAGGGTTGAGGCGTGCTGAAAAACTGTTTTTT. This sequence encodes CASSLGSGTGLRRAEKLFF.

The table lists this clone with a few counts. The chain uses TRBV24-1 and TRBJ2-3; 7 bases are a match to TRBD1. Germline-derived CDR1 and CDR2 are KGHDR and SFDVKD. The CDR3 is 14 amino acids. V gave up 3 bases and J gave up 2 bases; unmatched junction bases: 1. The CDR3 region has the DNA TGTGCCACCAGTGATACAGGGGACACAGATACGCAGTATTTT. Its translation: CATSDTGDTDTQYF.

This clone was seen at least ten times. This chain connects TRBV6-5 to TRBJ1-6; D is perhaps TRBD1 (6 bases). Germline assignment: CDR1 MNHEY and CDR2 SVGAGI. V was clipped by 2 bases and J by 7 bases, with 12 bases between them. CDR3 length equals 15 residues. As DNA, the CDR3 is TGTGCCAGCAGTTACCGCGGCAGGGGAAATTCACCCCTCCACTTT. Its translation is CASSYRGRGNSPLHF.

The chain is built from TRBV18 and TRBJ1-5; D might be TRBD1 (6 bases). The CDR3 extends over 14 amino acids. The V end lost 5 bases, the J end lost 2 bases, and 10 bases lay between the germline ends. Germline CDR1 is KGHSH and CDR2 is LQKENI. CDR3 nucleotides: TGTGCCAGCTCAGATAACAGGGGCAATCAGCCCCAGCATTTT. Protein: CASSDNRGNQPQHF.

The rearrangement joins TRBV6-4 to TRBJ2-7; 7 bases line up with TRBD2. Germline CDR1 reads MRHNA; CDR2 reads SNTAGT. V dropped 9 bases and J dropped 3; count of bases not matched to a gene: 11. The CDR3 is 14 amino acids. This CDR3 is CARTSSGVGYEQYF. In DNA, the CDR3 is TGTGCCAGGACCTCTAGCGGTGTAGGCTACGAGCAGTACTTC.

In this sample, this clone turned up once. V is TRBV7-8 and J is TRBJ1-2, with D hard to call. Germline CDR1 SGHVS, CDR2 FQNEAQ. Trimming took off 5 bases at V and 8 bases at J, with 15 bases between the two ends. The CDR3 is 13 amino acids. CDR3 in DNA: TGTGCCAGCAGCCCTTCCAGGCAAACCGGCTACACCTTC. Encoded protein: CASSPSRQTGYTF.

This rearrangement joins TRBV5-1 to TRBJ1-3, with a possible D match to TRBD1 (5 bases). V was clipped by 1 base and J by 1 base, with 12 bases between them. This CDR3 comprises 16 residues. CDR1 is SGHRS and CDR2 is YFSETQ in the germline V gene. Written as DNA, the CDR3 is TGCGCCAGCAGCTTGATGGGGCGAACGTCTGGAAACACCATATATTTT. Protein product: CASSLMGRTSGNTIYF.

CDR3 in amino acids: CASSQMAGEKLFF. CDR3 DNA sequence: TGTGCCAGCAGCCAAATGGCGGGTGAAAAACTGTTTTTT. V is TRBV3-1 (or the pseudogene TRBV3-2) and J is TRBJ1-4, with D unresolved. Germline CDR1 reads LGHDT; CDR2 reads YNNKEL (reference sequence). This CDR3 spans 13 amino acids. With 2 bases removed from V and 7 bases from J, the gap between germline ends came to 8 bases.

The chain has TRBV7-9 and TRBJ2-1, with D perhaps TRBD1 (6 bases). Germline loops: CDR1 SEHNR, CDR2 FQNEAQ (reference sequence). This CDR3 spans 12 amino acids. V gave up 0 bases and J gave up 9 bases, with 6 bases separating them. The DNA of the CDR3 is TGTGCCAGCAGCTTAGCACAGGGTGAGCAGTTCTTC. Amino acid sequence: CASSLAQGEQFF.

The rearrangement links TRBV14 to TRBJ2-2, with D unresolved. In germline, CDR1 is SGHDN, CDR2 FVKESK. The CDR3 runs 12 residues. Trimming shortened V by 7 bases and J by 6 bases, and 9 bases separated the two germline ends. CDR3 sequence: CASTGASGELFF. In DNA form, the CDR3 reads TGTGCCAGCACAGGTGCGTCCGGGGAGCTGTTTTTT.

The chain couples TRBV5-1 to TRBJ1-2; D not certain. Trimming pared 5 bases from V and 8 bases from J, leaving 19 bases between. The germline V gene has CDR1 SGHRS and CDR2 YFSETQ. The CDR3 consists of 14 residues. CDR3 in amino acids: CASRTGITPDGYTF. DNA for the CDR3: TGCGCCAGCAGAACCGGGATTACCCCCGACGGCTACACCTTC.

This chain uses TRBV4-2 with TRBJ1-2; possible D gene TRBD1, 6 bases. The V end lost 2 bases, the J end lost 7 bases, and 11 bases lay between the germline ends. This CDR3 contains 13 residues. CDR1 is LGHNA and CDR2 is YNFKEQ in the germline V gene. CDR3 sequence reads: CASSQSGVSGYTF. CDR3 bases: TGTGCCAGCAGCCAATCAGGGGTCTCTGGCTACACCTTC.

This clone occurred once. The CDR3 spells CASSQEVADYSNQPQHF. CDR3 in DNA: TGCGCCAGCAGCCAAGAAGTGGCAGATTATAGCAATCAGCCCCAGCATTTT. The chain carries TRBV4-1 and TRBJ1-5; D ambiguous. CDR3 length equals 17 residues. Trimming removed 0 bases at V and 0 bases at J, with 12 bases between. Germline CDR1 reads MGHRA; CDR2 reads YSYEKL.